The 20 T cell receptor beta chains below all came from one sample that was sequenced in a study of T cell repertoires in aging, cancer and after chemotherapy (dated by TCRdb to about 2019). Instead of sorted cells or RNA, genomic DNA extracted from peripheral blood served as the source for amplifying TCR beta rearrangements. The sequencer was an Illumina MiSeq. Multiplex touch-down PCR with a mixed TRB-A/B primer pool was used to amplify rearranged TRB sequences covering the V, D and J segments. TCRdb reprocessed the public reads (quality trimming at Q25 with fastp, clone calling with MiXCR) and kept in-frame beta chains. CDR3 protein duplicates are merged, each entry listing the most common genes and DNA. The sample table records thousands of distinct CDR3 sequences; around 25% of these occur just once. Of the sample, about 2.5% falls within the top ten clones. Sequenced: blood. The receptors were sampled from a human donor with a blood cancer.

This clonotype is categorized as medium-sized. The rearrangement joins TRBV30 to TRBJ1-3; D remains unclear. The CDR3 contains 15 residues. Germline-derived CDR1 and CDR2 are GTSNPN and SVGIG (reference sequence). V shed 0 bases and J shed 3 bases, with 12 bases lying between them. CDR3 in amino acids: CAWSVRRGYGNTIYF. Here the CDR3 DNA reads TGTGCCTGGAGTGTACGACGGGGATATGGAAACACCATATATTTT.

By its share, this clonotype is medium-sized (0.01 to 0.1%). The chain joins TRBV27 to TRBJ2-7; D ambiguous. This CDR3 contains 15 residues. The V and J ends lost 2 bases and 4 bases respectively, with 15 bases between them. Germline assignment: CDR1 MNHEY and CDR2 SMNVEV (reference sequence). The CDR3 DNA sequence: TGTGCCAGCAGTTTAAGACCAGGCACCAATTACGAGCAGTACTTC. Translation gives CASSLRPGTNYEQYF.

Sample share makes this clonotype medium-sized (0.01 to 0.1%). The chain employs TRBV27 and TRBJ1-6; D ambiguous. The CDR3 contains 15 residues. V was shortened by 0 bases and J by 9 bases, with 12 bases between the two germline ends. The germline gives CDR1 MNHEY, CDR2 SMNVEV (reference sequence). The CDR3 spells CASSLSEEYGSPLHF. CDR3 sequence (DNA): TGTGCCAGCAGTTTATCGGAGGAATACGGTTCACCCCTCCACTTT.

This clonotype was recorded only once. The chain's CDR3 is CAISDIWDRGQYGYTF. DNA for the CDR3: TGTGCCATCAGTGACATCTGGGACAGGGGGCAATATGGCTACACCTTC. This chain links TRBV10-3 with TRBJ1-2; 12 bases fit TRBD1. V trimming: 3 bases; J trimming: 5 bases; junction bases outside the gene matches: 7. The CDR3 has 16 amino acids. Germline lookup yields CDR1 ENHRY and CDR2 SYGVKD.

The V gene is TRBV6-2 or TRBV6-3, the J gene TRBJ2-1; 16 bases are a match to TRBD2. Per germline, CDR1 MNHEY and CDR2 SVGEGT. The CDR3 covers 18 residues. Germline trimming cut 6 bases from V and 5 bases from J; bases unmatched to any gene: 10. CDR3 DNA: TGTGCCAGCAGACAACAGACGGGACTAGCGGGGGGGGACAATGAGCAGTTCTTC. The encoded protein is CASRQQTGLAGGDNEQFF.

This clonotype was detected many times. The rearrangement uses TRBV5-4 and TRBJ1-2; D is uncertain. The CDR3 loop spans 12 amino acids. Germline-derived CDR1 and CDR2 are SGHNT and YYREEE (reference sequence). Trimming took 0 bases from V and 6 from J, leaving 6 bases between them. The CDR3 DNA reads TGTGCCAGCAGCTTGGGTCCCGATGGCTACACCTTC. As protein: CASSLGPDGYTF.

This clonotype appeared a few times. V usage is TRBV5-1 and J usage is TRBJ2-3, with 9 bases matching TRBD2. CDR1 is SGHRS, CDR2 YFSETQ, per germline. The CDR3 is 16 amino acids. After removal of 0 bases from V and 4 bases from J, the junction contained 6 bases not matched to a gene. In DNA, the CDR3 is TGCGCCAGCAGCTTGGAGCCTAGCGGGACATCAGATACGCAGTATTTT. It yields the protein CASSLEPSGTSDTQYF.

This clonotype counts as medium-sized. This chain uses TRBV11-1 with TRBJ2-7, with TRBD1 matching over 12 bases. Germline CDR1 is SGHAT and CDR2 is FQDESV (reference sequence). V dropped 4 bases and J dropped 6; count of bases not matched to a gene: 10. This CDR3 is 16 amino acids long. CDR3 sequence: CASSSPSGQGAREQYF. For the CDR3, the DNA is TGTGCCAGCAGCTCACCCTCGGGACAGGGGGCGCGCGAGCAGTACTTC.

A note on this clonotype: A junction boundary mismatches the germline segment, possibly from a read error. This chain joins TRBV19 and TRBJ1-1; the D is unclear. CDR1 is LNHDA and CDR2 is SQIVND in the germline V gene (reference sequence). This CDR3 comprises 13 residues. The CDR3 region has the DNA TGTGCGAGTATTACGGTAGGGAACACTGAAGCTTTCTTT. Translation: CASITVGNTEAFF.

This clonotype is classed as medium-sized. The V and J genes are TRBV10-3 and TRBJ2-1; perhaps TRBD1 as D (6 bases). CDR3 length: 14 amino acids. The ends were cut back, 3 bases at V and 3 bases at J, with 9 bases in the middle. Germline loops: CDR1 ENHRY, CDR2 SYGVKD. CDR3 nucleotides: TGTGCCATCAGTGACAGGGGTGGCTACAATGAGCAGTTCTTC. Protein sequence: CAISDRGGYNEQFF.

The gene calls are TRBV4-3 and TRBJ2-1; tentatively, D is TRBD1 (6 bases). V lost 1 base and J 8 bases, leaving 15 bases between the germline ends. The CDR3 length is 15 residues. CDR1 and CDR2 (germline): LGHNA, YSLEER. CDR3 sequence reads: CASSQVLDSFDEQFF. The CDR3 coding sequence is TGCGCCAGCAGCCAAGTTCTGGACAGTTTCGATGAGCAGTTCTTC.

Judged by abundance, this clonotype is medium-sized. The gene calls are TRBV15 and TRBJ1-2, with 9 bases matching TRBD1. CDR3 length equals 14 residues. In germline, CDR1 is LNHNV, CDR2 YYDKDF (reference sequence). V was pared by 0 bases and J by 4 bases, with 0 bases of the junction left unmatched. This CDR3 is CATSRETGGYGYTF. The CDR3 bases are TGTGCCACCAGCAGAGAGACAGGGGGCTATGGCTACACCTTC.

This clonotype was counted many times. This chain uses TRBV15 with TRBJ2-5; D perhaps matches TRBD2 (5 bases). The V end was cut by 6 bases, the J end by 5 bases, with 25 bases between. This CDR3 has 17 residues. Germline CDR1 LNHNV, CDR2 YYDKDF (reference sequence). CDR3 in DNA: TGTGCCACCAGAAAACGGCAGGCGGGCCCGGTTAGCGAGACCCAGTACTTC. Translating it yields CATRKRQAGPVSETQYF.

This clonotype was detected a few times. CDR3 coding DNA: TGTGCCAGCAGGGAGACAGGGGGCGAGAGGTTCTCCACTGAAGCTTTCTTT. Its protein product is CASRETGGERFSTEAFF. The rearrangement joins TRBV6-5 to TRBJ1-1; 10 positions match TRBD1. This CDR3 has 17 residues. Germline trimming cut 6 bases from V and 4 bases from J; bases unmatched to any gene: 14. Germline assignment: CDR1 MNHEY and CDR2 SVGAGI.

The rearrangement joins TRBV20-1 to TRBJ2-1, with 15 nucleotides matching TRBD2. Germline CDR1 and CDR2: DFQATT and SNEGSKA (reference sequence). The CDR3 totals 18 residues. The J segment lost 6 bases and the V segment lost 1 base, leaving 10 bases of the junction unmatched. CDR3 residues: CSARVDGLAGGRGNEQFF. CDR3 nucleotides: TGCAGTGCTAGAGTCGACGGACTAGCGGGAGGGCGCGGCAATGAGCAGTTCTTC.

V is TRBV5-8 and J is TRBJ1-2, with D unresolved. CDR1 is SGHTS, CDR2 YDEGEE, per germline. The V gene lost 2 bases and the J gene lost 0 bases, with 8 bases spanning the gap. The CDR3 runs 14 residues. This CDR3 reads CASSFYGANYGYTF. In DNA form, the CDR3 reads TGTGCCAGCAGCTTCTATGGGGCTAACTATGGCTACACCTTC.

This clonotype was counted only a few times. The chain recombines TRBV5-1 with TRBJ2-2, with a weak D call TRBD2 (6 bases). Trimming removed 4 bases at V and 5 bases at J, with 15 bases between. Germline V gene sequence: CDR1 SGHRS, CDR2 YFSETQ. This CDR3 region has 15 residues. CDR3 protein: CASSKDYGSTGELFF. The CDR3 DNA reads TGCGCCAGCAGCAAGGACTACGGTAGTACCGGGGAGCTGTTTTTT. The complete variable domain, with remaining parts taken from reference TRBV5-1 and TRBJ2-2, reads KAGVTQTPRYLIKTRGQQVTLSCSPISGHRSVSWYQQTPGQGLQFLFEYFSETQRNKGNFPGRFSGRQFSNSRSEMNVSTLELGDSALYLCASSKDYGSTGELFFGEGSRLTVL.

DNA of the CDR3: TGTGCCAGCAGCCCCCATTCTAGGACCCAGTACTTC. This translates into CASSPHSRTQYF. This chain connects TRBV11-2 to TRBJ2-5, with D uncertain. The CDR3 is made up of 12 amino acids. Trimming took off 5 bases at V and 7 bases at J, with 11 bases between the two ends. CDR1 SGHAT and CDR2 FQNNGV come from the germline V gene.

This clonotype is medium-sized within its sample. The rearrangement links TRBV19 to TRBJ2-5, with 15 positions matching TRBD2. Germline V lookup: CDR1 LNHDA, CDR2 SQIVND (reference sequence). Trimming at V came to 5 bases and at J to 2 bases, leaving 3 bases not matched to a gene. The CDR3 is made up of 16 amino acids. CDR3 protein: CASSAGLAGGQETQYF. The DNA for the CDR3 is TGTGCCAGTAGTGCGGGACTAGCGGGGGGACAAGAGACCCAGTACTTC.

This clonotype came up a few times. The rearrangement links TRBV7-2 to TRBJ1-4, with 7 bases matching TRBD1. Looked up from germline, CDR1 is SGHTA and CDR2 is FQGNSA. With 1 base clipped from V and 10 bases from J, the junction kept 0 bases outside the gene matches. The CDR3 has 12 residues. The CDR3 bases are TGTGCCAGCAGCTTAGGGACAGGAAAACTGTTTTTT. It is translated as CASSLGTGKLFF.